Presented here are 27 T cell receptor beta chains from one specimen sequenced in a study of blood T cell repertoires in COVID-19. Sequencing used immunoSEQ multiplex PCR; TCRdb keeps in-frame clones, though not all of them. Altogether about 170,000 clones are present, approximately 80% being singletons, with the ten largest covering less than 3.5%. Source material: peripheral blood. These receptors were obtained from a woman aged 55-70 years with acute or convalescent COVID-19.

The chain uses TRBV6-5 and TRBJ1-2, with D uncertain. V lost 11 bases and J 4 bases, leaving 14 bases between the germline ends. This CDR3 comprises 12 residues. CDR1 MNHEY and CDR2 SVGAGI come from the germline V gene. CDR3 in DNA: TGTGCCGTCGGGGAGAGGGCCTATGGCTACACCTTC. Its translation is CAVGERAYGYTF.

The chain links TRBV2 to TRBJ2-2, with 8 bases fitting TRBD1. Germline CDR1 and CDR2: SNHLY and FYNNEI. V dropped 7 bases and J dropped 8; count of bases not matched to a gene: 6. The CDR3 is made up of 13 amino acids. The chain's CDR3 is CASNAGGVGELFF. For the CDR3, the DNA is TGTGCCAGCAACGCAGGGGGCGTGGGGGAGCTGTTTTTT.

The rearrangement joins TRBV6-5 to TRBJ2-4; maybe TRBD1 (5 bases). The CDR3 sequence is 16 residues long. Germline V lookup: CDR1 MNHEY, CDR2 SVGAGI. V lost 0 bases, J lost 1 base, and 10 bases lay in between. The CDR3 nucleotides are TGTGCCAGCAGTTACTCGAAAGGGGTGGCCAAAAACATTCAGTACTTC. As protein: CASSYSKGVAKNIQYF.

The chain has TRBV9 and TRBJ2-3; 9 nucleotides align to TRBD2. V trimming: 1 base; J trimming: 4 bases; junction bases outside the gene matches: 4. This CDR3 contains 15 residues. In germline, CDR1 is SGDLS, CDR2 YYNGEE. CDR3 region: CASSVPLAGSDTQYF. The CDR3 DNA reads TGTGCCAGCAGCGTACCCCTAGCGGGGTCAGATACGCAGTATTTT.

V and J are TRBV18 and TRBJ1-5, with 8 nucleotides matching TRBD1. V shed 3 bases and J 4 bases; nucleotides not matched to a gene: 2. The CDR3 has 14 amino acids. The V gene's germline CDR1 is KGHSH and CDR2 LQKENI. CDR3 bases: TGTGCCAGCTCACCGGGACAGGCGAATCAGCCCCAGCATTTT. It is translated as CASSPGQANQPQHF.

This clone was picked up a small number of times. The identical CDR3 is also encoded by other nucleotide sequences in the sample. V gene TRBV5-1 combines with J gene TRBJ2-2, with TRBD2 matching over 9 bases. This CDR3 comprises 15 residues. CDR1 and CDR2 from the germline V gene are SGHRS and YFSETQ. Trimming removed 0 bases from V and 4 bases from J; junction bases left unmatched: 1. The CDR3 loop is CASSLAAGGTGELFF. CDR3 DNA sequence: TGCGCCAGCAGCTTGGCAGCGGGGGGCACCGGGGAGCTGTTTTTT.

J is TRBJ2-4 and V is TRBV7-2; D not certain. V was shortened by 5 bases and J by 8 bases, with 10 bases between the two germline ends. The CDR3 totals 12 residues. Germline CDR1 and CDR2: SGHTA and FQGNSA. CDR3 sequence (DNA): TGTGCCAGCAGCATCTCAAGAGACATTCAGTACTTC. Its protein is CASSISRDIQYF.

The chain joins TRBV12-3 or TRBV12-4 to TRBJ1-2; 8 bases align to TRBD1. The CDR3 is 13 amino acids. The V segment lost 3 bases and the J segment 4 bases; nucleotides outside the gene matches: 1. Here the CDR3 reads CASSFDRGYGYTF. The CDR3 bases are TGTGCCAGCAGTTTCGACAGGGGCTATGGCTACACCTTC.

A single count supports this clone. The chain is built from TRBV12-3 or TRBV12-4 and TRBJ1-1; D may be TRBD1 (6 bases). The length of the CDR3 is 13 residues. Trimming stripped 5 bases from V and 1 base from J, with 8 bases between. Here the CDR3 reads CASSRTENTEAFF. Written as DNA, the CDR3 is TGTGCCAGCAGTAGGACAGAGAACACTGAAGCTTTCTTT.

The V call is TRBV9, the J call TRBJ1-2, with no clear D. The CDR3 runs to 15 residues. The V gene lost 3 bases and the J gene lost 2 bases, with 14 bases spanning the gap. CDR1 is SGDLS and CDR2 is YYNGEE in the germline V gene. CDR3 residues: CASSAKEGGNYGYTF. The DNA of the CDR3 is TGTGCCAGCAGCGCCAAGGAGGGTGGGAACTATGGCTACACCTTC.

The genes are TRBV9 and TRBJ1-2; D is uncertain. The CDR3 contains 14 residues. V was shortened by 3 bases and J by 4 bases, with 13 bases between the two germline ends. Germline loops: CDR1 SGDLS, CDR2 YYNGEE. The CDR3 loop is CASSAFGSTYGYTF. CDR3 bases: TGTGCCAGCAGCGCATTCGGGTCTACCTATGGCTACACCTTC.

This clone was seen once. The J gene is TRBJ2-7, the V gene TRBV3-1 (or the pseudogene TRBV3-2), with D tentatively TRBD1 (6 bases). The CDR3 length is 15 residues. Deletions cut 4 bases from V and 3 bases from J, with 16 bases between. Germline values: CDR1 LGHDT, CDR2 YNNKEL (reference sequence). The CDR3 DNA sequence: TGTGCCAGCAGCCTAGGCCGGCAGGGGATCTACGAGCAGTACTTC. Translating gives CASSLGRQGIYEQYF.

The genes are TRBV30 and TRBJ2-7; D might be TRBD1 (7 bases). From germline, CDR1 is GTSNPN and CDR2 SVGIG (reference sequence). The CDR3 loop spans 15 amino acids. Trimming shortened V by 1 base and J by 3 bases, and 16 bases separated the two germline ends. The CDR3 sequence: CAWSALRQGGYEQYF. Written as DNA, the CDR3 is TGTGCCTGGAGTGCCCTCCGCCAGGGGGGCTACGAGCAGTACTTC.

The V call is TRBV24-1, the J call TRBJ2-3; D is perhaps TRBD2 (6 bases). V lost 6 bases and J 1 base, leaving 10 bases between the germline ends. The CDR3 loop spans 14 amino acids. Germline V gives CDR1 KGHDR, CDR2 SFDVKD. CDR3 sequence (DNA): TGTGCCACCAGTCTTTCGGGGGGCACAGATACGCAGTATTTT. Its translation is CATSLSGGTDTQYF.

The V call is TRBV5-1, the J call TRBJ2-2, with 8 bases aligning to TRBD2. The trim removed 6 bases at V and 4 bases at J, leaving 8 bases unmatched. The CDR3 sequence is 15 residues long. The V gene's germline CDR1 is SGHRS and CDR2 YFSETQ. CDR3 protein: CASMGVAGLTGELFF. The CDR3 DNA reads as TGCGCCAGCATGGGGGTAGCGGGGCTCACCGGGGAGCTGTTTTTT.

The rearrangement uses TRBV5-4 and TRBJ2-1, with TRBD2 identical over 10 bases. The ends lost 4 bases at V and 8 bases at J; junction bases unmatched: 12. The CDR3 contains 16 residues. Germline CDR1 is SGHNT and CDR2 is YYREEE (reference sequence). The DNA for the CDR3 is TGTGCCAGCAGCCTGACGTCTAGCGGGGGTTGGGATGAGCAGTTCTTC. Protein: CASSLTSSGGWDEQFF.

The sample holds a few counts of this clone. This rearrangement joins TRBV10-2 to TRBJ2-7; D is possibly TRBD1 (6 bases). Germline V CDR1 and CDR2: WSHSY, SAAADI. With 7 bases removed from V and 3 bases from J, the gap between germline ends came to 10 bases. The CDR3 length is 12 residues. The CDR3 nucleotides are TGCGCCAGCAAATACAGGGACTACGAGCAGTACTTC. This codes for CASKYRDYEQYF.

The J gene is TRBJ1-4, the V gene TRBV6-5; D is undetermined. V lost 2 bases to trimming and J lost 0 bases, with 7 bases between them. The CDR3 contains 15 residues. Germline values: CDR1 MNHEY, CDR2 SVGAGI. The CDR3 spells CASSYGSATNEKLFF. The CDR3 coding sequence is TGTGCCAGCAGTTACGGTTCAGCAACTAATGAAAAACTGTTTTTT.

The chain carries TRBV7-3 and TRBJ2-5; 7 bases map to TRBD1. Germline V CDR1 and CDR2: SGHTA, FQGTGA. This CDR3 has 14 amino acids. The ends lost 5 bases at V and 2 bases at J; junction bases unmatched: 5. CDR3 bases: TGTGCCAGCAGCGCCTGGGGACAGCAAGAGACCCAGTACTTC. This gives the protein CASSAWGQQETQYF.

The rearrangement links TRBV4-3 to TRBJ1-4, with a possible D match to TRBD1 (5 bases). There are 17 residues in the CDR3. V dropped 0 bases and J dropped 4 bases, with 15 bases sitting between them. CDR1 and CDR2 from the germline V gene are LGHNA and YSLEER. CDR3 residues: CASSQDTGGSYNEKLFF. The CDR3 DNA follows: TGCGCCAGCAGCCAAGATACGGGGGGGTCCTATAATGAAAAACTGTTTTTT.

This chain uses TRBV4-1 with TRBJ2-7, with TRBD1 identical over 7 bases. The length of the CDR3 is 15 residues. V was clipped by 2 bases and J by 2 bases; unmatched bases: 6. Per germline, CDR1 MGHRA and CDR2 YSYEKL. For the CDR3, the DNA is TGCGCCAGCAGCCAATTACAGGGGACCGCCTACGAGCAGTACTTC. This translates into CASSQLQGTAYEQYF.

The chain combines TRBV10-3 with TRBJ1-3; the match to TRBD1 covers 11 bases. CDR1 and CDR2 (germline): ENHRY, SYGVKD. The CDR3 is 17 residues long. V was clipped by 7 bases and J by 2 bases; unmatched bases: 10. As DNA, the CDR3 is TGTGCCATCATGGGACAGGGGGGTTTCGAACCTGGAAACACCATATATTTT. It is translated as CAIMGQGGFEPGNTIYF.

This chain links TRBV19 with TRBJ1-5; D not certain. Between the trimmed V and J ends, which lost 5 bases and 2 bases, there was a span of 7 bases. The CDR3 contains 13 residues. Germline CDR1 is LNHDA and CDR2 is SQIVND (reference sequence). DNA for the CDR3: TGTGCCAGTAGTGGGCAGCGCAATCAGCCCCAGCATTTT. This encodes CASSGQRNQPQHF.

This sequence joins TRBV29-1 and TRBJ1-1, with TRBD1 matching 9 bases. CDR3 length equals 12 residues. V trimming: 7 bases; J trimming: 4 bases; junction bases outside the gene matches: 4. Germline V gene sequence: CDR1 SQVTM, CDR2 ANQGSEA. CDR3 in amino acids: CSGQTGGTEAFF. The CDR3 nucleotides read TGCAGCGGTCAGACAGGGGGCACTGAAGCTTTCTTT. The complete variable domain, with remaining parts taken from reference TRBV29-1 and TRBJ1-1, reads SAVISQKPSRDICQRGTSLTIQCQVDSQVTMMFWYRQQPGQSLTLIATANQGSEATYESGFVIDKFPISRPNLTFSTLTVSNMSPEDSSIYLCSGQTGGTEAFFGQGTRLTVV.

The CDR3: CASSSPRGDSYEQYF. The CDR3 nucleotides are TGTGCCAGCAGCTCCCCTCGTGGAGACTCCTACGAGCAGTACTTC. The genes are TRBV28 and TRBJ2-7; D remains ambiguous. From germline, CDR1 is MDHEN and CDR2 SYDVKM. The germline V and J ends were trimmed by 6 bases and 0 bases, with 15 bases remaining between them. The CDR3 runs to 15 residues.

The genes are TRBV4-2 and TRBJ1-2; tentative D call: TRBD1 (5 bases). This CDR3 spans 16 amino acids. Trimming cost V 0 bases and J 0 bases, with 11 bases left between them. Looked up from germline, CDR1 is LGHNA and CDR2 is YNFKEQ. Here the CDR3 reads CASSQDLAGANYGYTF. The DNA of the CDR3 is TGTGCCAGCAGCCAAGATCTTGCGGGGGCTAACTATGGCTACACCTTC.

This clone was counted between two and nine times. The chain recombines TRBV5-5 with TRBJ1-2, with a weak D call TRBD1 (6 bases). Trimming left V 2 bases short and J 5 bases short, with 19 bases between. The germline V gene has CDR1 SGHKS and CDR2 YYEKEE (reference sequence). The length of the CDR3 is 16 residues. For the CDR3, the DNA is TGTGCCAGCAGCTTATCCGGGACAACTCCCCGGTATGGCTACACCTTC. The encoded protein is CASSLSGTTPRYGYTF.